Below, 14 T cell receptor beta chains from the same sample are listed, as sequenced in a study of spatial heterogeneity in lung cancer. Time point described: sample taken at primary tumor resection. TCRdb re-derived calls from the 5' RACE reads in MiXCR, one entry per CDR3 protein. The sample has about 5,100 distinct CDR3 sequences; approximately 6.6% are singletons. General study findings and limits: Expanded intratumoral alpha and beta TCR counts tracked tumor mutation counts.

These receptors' targets are unknown. The specimen was lung tumor tissue, collected at surgery. The receptors come from a female donor with early-stage non-small cell lung cancer.

This clonotype is judged medium-sized. This beta chain is off target for a library built for alpha chains, so its abundance means little. The gene calls are TRBV12-5 and TRBJ2-2; D might be TRBD2 (6 bases). The CDR3 is made up of 16 amino acids. V dropped 0 bases and J dropped 6 bases, with 14 bases sitting between them. CDR1 LGHNT and CDR2 FRNRAP come from the germline V gene. The CDR3 region has the DNA TGTGCTAGTGGTTTGGTACTATCGGGGGACCCCGGGGAGCTGTTTTTT. Translation: CASGLVLSGDPGELFF.

This clonotype was found many times. The library was built for alpha chains, so this beta chain is an off-target read and its size means little. V and J are TRBV9 and TRBJ2-5, with 14 bases fitting TRBD2. The CDR3 is made up of 17 amino acids. V lost 3 bases to trimming and J lost 3 bases; unmatched junction nucleotides: 7. Per the germline V gene, CDR1 is SGDLS and CDR2 is YYNGEE. The DNA of the CDR3 is TGTGCCAGCAGCGCGGGGACTAGCGGGGGTAGGGAAGAGACCCAGTACTTC. As protein: CASSAGTSGGREETQYF.

By share of the sample, this clonotype is medium-sized. This beta chain is off target for a library built for alpha chains, so its abundance means little. The chain employs TRBV6-5 and TRBJ2-2; TRBD2 is a possible D gene (6 bases). This CDR3 is built from 14 residues. Germline-derived CDR1 and CDR2 are MNHEY and SVGAGI. The ends were cut back, 7 bases at V and 3 bases at J, with 12 bases in the middle. The CDR3 region is CASTEWGDTGELFF. CDR3 DNA sequence: TGTGCCAGCACCGAGTGGGGGGACACCGGGGAGCTGTTTTTT.

Regarding this clonotype: A much larger clone lies one base from this, so it may be a read error. This beta chain is an off-target read within a library intended for alpha chains, so its frequency means little. The rearrangement links TRBV28 to TRBJ2-5; D is uncertain. This CDR3 spans 14 amino acids. Germline loops: CDR1 MDHEN, CDR2 SYDVKM. The CDR3 DNA sequence: TGTGCCAGCAGTTTGGTCGATGGTTACGAGACCCTGTACTTC. Protein sequence: CASSLVDGYETLYF.

This clonotype was recorded at least ten times. This beta chain slipped into a library made for alpha chains as a stray read, so its size is not meaningful. The gene calls are TRBV28 and TRBJ1-2; D ambiguous. The germline gives CDR1 MDHEN, CDR2 SYDVKM. V lost 3 bases and J 8 bases, leaving 16 bases between the germline ends. The CDR3 consists of 14 residues. The DNA for the CDR3 is TGTGCCAGCAGTTTCTCTGCAGCCGGTCCAGGCTACACCTTC. Translating it yields CASSFSAAGPGYTF.

By proportion, this clonotype is medium-sized (0.01 to 0.1%). The library was prepared for alpha chains; this beta chain is a stray read, so its frequency means little. The J gene is TRBJ1-6, the V gene TRBV19; D remains ambiguous. Germline loops: CDR1 LNHDA, CDR2 SQIVND (reference sequence). There are 15 residues in the CDR3. Trimming cost V 6 bases and J 4 bases, with 13 bases left between them. For the CDR3, the DNA is TGTGCCAGTAGCCGGGAGACGGTGTATAATTCACCCCTCCACTTT. Amino acid sequence: CASSRETVYNSPLHF.

The sample holds many counts of this clonotype. This beta chain was picked up by a library intended for alpha chains and is off target, so its count carries little meaning. The chain joins TRBV25-1 to TRBJ1-6, with D hard to call. Trimming took 11 bases from V and 6 from J, leaving 14 bases between them. Germline-derived CDR1 and CDR2 are MGHDK and SYGVNS. This CDR3 has 13 residues. The CDR3 reads CASVGQVNSPLHF. CDR3 nucleotides: TGTGCCTCGGTAGGGCAGGTTAATTCACCCCTCCACTTT.

This clonotype was seen ten or more times. As an off-target read in a library built for alpha chains, this beta chain has a frequency of little significance. The chain couples TRBV11-2 to TRBJ1-2; no definite D call. Germline lookup yields CDR1 SGHAT and CDR2 FQNNGV. CDR3 length: 17 amino acids. Trimming left V 0 bases short and J 8 bases short, with 22 bases between. The CDR3 protein is CASSLDQSGLLTGGYTF. CDR3 DNA sequence: TGTGCCAGCAGCTTAGATCAATCTGGGCTATTGACGGGCGGCTACACCTTC.

The sample holds many counts of this clonotype. This beta chain is an off-target read within a library intended for alpha chains, so its frequency means little. V and J are TRBV12-3 or TRBV12-4 and TRBJ2-5; 8 bases are shared with TRBD1. V lost 6 bases to trimming and J lost 3 bases; unmatched junction nucleotides: 6. The CDR3 spans 14 residues. CDR3 coding DNA: TGTGCCAGCAGCTTGATACAGGGGGAAGAGACCCAGTACTTC. This codes for CASSLIQGEETQYF.

This clonotype was counted many times. This beta chain appears as a stray read in a library generated for alpha chains; its size is not informative. The chain has TRBV20-1 and TRBJ1-2; unclear D gene. The V end was cut by 4 bases, the J end by 2 bases, with 11 bases between. The CDR3 covers 13 residues. Germline CDR1 and CDR2: DFQATT and SNEGSKA (reference sequence). The CDR3 nucleotides read TGCAGTGCTAAACCATCTTCCAACTATGGCTACACCTTC. It codes for CSAKPSSNYGYTF.

This clonotype is deemed medium-sized. With the library built for alpha chains, this beta chain is off target and its frequency is not meaningful. This rearrangement joins TRBV7-2 to TRBJ2-5; 15 bases are shared with TRBD2. The J segment lost 3 bases and the V segment lost 5 bases, leaving 7 bases of the junction unmatched. The CDR3 has 17 amino acids. CDR1 and CDR2 (germline): SGHTA, FQGNSA. As DNA, the CDR3 is TGTGCCAGCAGCCTACGGACTAGCGGGGGGGCCAAAGAGACCCAGTACTTC. Translating gives CASSLRTSGGAKETQYF.

This clonotype came up many times. Little can be read into the size of this beta chain, an off-target read in a library designed for alpha chains. This sequence joins TRBV28 and TRBJ1-6, with TRBD1 as a possible D gene (5 bases). The CDR3 runs to 13 residues. Trimming shortened V by 5 bases and J by 10 bases, and 12 bases separated the two germline ends. Germline V lookup: CDR1 MDHEN, CDR2 SYDVKM. The CDR3, as DNA: TGTGCCAGCAGTACTGGGGACGCATCACCCCTCCACTTT. It encodes CASSTGDASPLHF. Variable domain in full (rest from reference TRBV28 and TRBJ1-6): DVKVTQSSRYLVKRTGEKVFLECVQDMDHENMFWYRQDPGLGLRLIYFSYDVKMKEKGDIPEGYSVSREKKERFSLILESASTNQTSMYLCASSTGDASPLHFGNGTRLTVT.

This clonotype has at least ten counts. Within a library made for alpha chains, this beta chain is off target, and its count is uninformative. J is TRBJ2-5 and V is TRBV5-1, with TRBD2 as a possible D gene (5 bases). The CDR3 consists of 13 residues. CDR1 is SGHRS, CDR2 YFSETQ, per germline. V lost 7 bases, J lost 5 bases, and 15 bases lay in between. The CDR3 spells CASARGRGETQYF. In DNA, the CDR3 is TGCGCCAGCGCCCGAGGGCGTGGGGAGACCCAGTACTTC.

This clonotype ranks as medium-sized. With the library built for alpha chains, this beta chain is off target and its frequency is not meaningful. The chain employs TRBV10-2 and TRBJ2-3, with D possibly matching TRBD1 (5 bases). The V end lost 1 base, the J end lost 5 bases, and 10 bases lay between the germline ends. This CDR3 region has 14 residues. The germline V gene encodes CDR1 WSHSY and CDR2 SAAADI. The CDR3 here is CASSEWAGKDTQYF. DNA for the CDR3: TGCGCCAGCAGTGAGTGGGCAGGGAAAGATACGCAGTATTTT.